The text below deals with one T cell receptor (beta chain). These data originate in a study of long-term antiretroviral therapy in people with HIV. This CDR3 is 14 amino acids long. With 5 bases removed from V and 7 bases from J, the gap between germline ends came to 17 bases. Per germline, CDR1 SEHNR and CDR2 FQNEAQ (reference sequence). Sequencing used immunoSEQ v3.0 at survey level. Sequenced by immunoSEQ multiplex PCR; TCRdb stores in-frame clones only, minus some. The sample records tens of thousands of clones, 90% to 95% being singletons. This material consisted of unsorted PBMCs, taken 7.6 years after starting antiretroviral therapy. The gene calls are TRBV7-9 and TRBJ1-2, with a weak D call TRBD1 (5 bases). This TCR came from a woman aged 40 to 49 with HIV. CDR3 sequence (DNA): TGTGCCAGCAGCCGAGGGGAACAGATGCTTGGCTACACCTTC. This translates into CASSRGEQMLGYTF.